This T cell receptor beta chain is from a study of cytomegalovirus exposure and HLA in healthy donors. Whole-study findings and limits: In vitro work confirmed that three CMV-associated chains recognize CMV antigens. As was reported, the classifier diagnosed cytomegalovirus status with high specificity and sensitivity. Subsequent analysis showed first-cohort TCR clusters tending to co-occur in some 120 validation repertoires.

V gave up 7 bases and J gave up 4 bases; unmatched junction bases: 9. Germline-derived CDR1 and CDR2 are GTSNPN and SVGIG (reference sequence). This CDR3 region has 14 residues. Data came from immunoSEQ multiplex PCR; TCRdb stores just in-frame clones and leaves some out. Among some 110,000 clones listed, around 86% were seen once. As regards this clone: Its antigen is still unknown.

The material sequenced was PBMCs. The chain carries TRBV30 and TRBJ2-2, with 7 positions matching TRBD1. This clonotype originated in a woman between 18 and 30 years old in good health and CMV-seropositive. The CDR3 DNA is TGTGCCTACAACAGGGGCCGGGGCACCGGGGAGCTGTTTTTT. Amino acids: CAYNRGRGTGELFF.